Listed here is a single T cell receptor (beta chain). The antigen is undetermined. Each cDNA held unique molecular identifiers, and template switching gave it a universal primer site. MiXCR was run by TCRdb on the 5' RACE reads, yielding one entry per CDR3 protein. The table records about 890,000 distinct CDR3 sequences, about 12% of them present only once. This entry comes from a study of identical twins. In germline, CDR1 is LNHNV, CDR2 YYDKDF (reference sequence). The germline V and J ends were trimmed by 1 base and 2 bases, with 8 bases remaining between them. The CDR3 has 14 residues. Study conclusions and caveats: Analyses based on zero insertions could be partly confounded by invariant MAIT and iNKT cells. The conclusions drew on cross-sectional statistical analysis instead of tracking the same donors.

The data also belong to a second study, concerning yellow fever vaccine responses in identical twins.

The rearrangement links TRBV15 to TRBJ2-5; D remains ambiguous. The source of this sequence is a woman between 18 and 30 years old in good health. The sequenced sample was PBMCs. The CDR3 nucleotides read TGTGCCACCAGCAGAGCCCCACCACAAGAGACCCAGTACTTC. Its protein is CATSRAPPQETQYF.